This TCR beta chain was sequenced for a study of blood T cell repertoires in COVID-19. Background on the study: The study drew acute and convalescent COVID-19 samples from the United States, Italy and Spain. The cDNA or gDNA used as material had been derived from T cells, B-cell-depleted T cells, or PBMCs.

With regard to this clone: The same CDR3 also results from other DNA sequences found in this sample.

This CDR3 region has 13 residues. CDR1 SEHNR and CDR2 FQNEAQ come from the germline V gene (reference sequence). V was cut by 2 bases and J by 4 bases, with 8 bases left in between. The age range of participants was about 18 to 90 years, with residence in about two dozen US areas. Cohorts were determined from participant-reported clinical history. TCRdb's table, derived via immunoSEQ multiplex PCR, lists solely in-frame clones and lacks some. Here the sample spans 310,000 or so clones, almost 90% being singletons. This rearrangement joins TRBV7-9 to TRBJ1-1; tentatively, D is TRBD1 (5 bases). This clonotype was obtained from a woman aged 18-35 years with acute COVID-19. The specimen sequenced was PBMCs or T cells enriched from blood (not recorded which). CDR3 coding DNA: TGTGCCAGCAGCTTATCGGGGGTCACTGAAGCTTTCTTT. Translated, it gives CASSLSGVTEAFF. Variable domain in full (rest from reference TRBV7-9 and TRBJ1-1): DTGVSQNPRHKITKRGQNVTFRCDPISEHNRLYWYRQTLGQGPEFLTYFQNEAQLEKSRLLSDRFSAERPKGSFSTLEIQRTEQGDSAMYLCASSLSGVTEAFFGQGTRLTVV.